Listed below are T cell receptor beta chains from one sample, sequenced in a study of blood T cell repertoires in COVID-19. Sequenced by immunoSEQ multiplex PCR; TCRdb stores in-frame clones only, minus some. The table lists just over 95,000 clones, 75% to 85% of them singletons. Sequencing was done on a sample of peripheral blood. These TCRs come from a man aged 55 to 70 with acute or convalescent COVID-19. The CDR3 runs from the conserved cysteine through the conserved F or W. D genes are given only for firm matches. Clone size, where shown, is once, few, many, or a class for clones that have expanded.

J	D	V	length	size	DNA	CDR3
TRBJ2-1	TRBD2	TRBV5-6	14	-	TGTGCCAGCACCCGGGGGGGGCCGGGACATGAGCAGTTCTTC	CASTRGGPGHEQFF
TRBJ1-2	-	TRBV18	11	-	TGTGCCAGCTCACACAGCTATGGCTACACCTTC	CASSHSYGYTF
TRBJ1-5	-	TRBV6-2/TRBV6-3	17	-	TGTGCCAGCAGTTACCAGGGTGAAGGTCGCGGCAATCAGCCCCAGCATTTT	CASSYQGEGRGNQPQHF
TRBJ2-6	TRBD2	TRBV7-9	18	once	TGTGCCAGCAGCTTAGTGGCGGGGGGTCGCTCTGGGGCCAACGTCCTGACTTTC	CASSLVAGGRSGANVLTF
TRBJ1-2	-	TRBV10-2	17	-	TGCGCCAGCAGCGACCTGACATTATTCCGAGCTAACTATGGCTACACCTTC	CASSDLTLFRANYGYTF
TRBJ1-1	TRBD1	TRBV7-8	14	-	TGTGCCAGCAGCTCCGCCCGGACAGGGTTCGAAGCTTTCTTT	CASSSARTGFEAFF
TRBJ1-1	-	TRBV4-1	14	-	TGCGCCAGCACCCGATCGGCAGGCAACACTGAAGCTTTCTTT	CASTRSAGNTEAFF
TRBJ2-5	-	TRBV7-9	13	-	TGTGCCAGCGGCGGGGAGGGGGATCGGACCCAGTACTTC	CASGGEGDRTQYF
TRBJ2-5	TRBD2	TRBV6-5	15	-	TGTGCCAGCAGTTACTCTCCAGCGGGAGGGGAGACCCAGTACTTC	CASSYSPAGGETQYF
TRBJ2-1	-	TRBV5-4	15	-	TGTGCCAGCAGCGTTGGGCTAGCGCAAAACAATGAGCAGTTCTTC	CASSVGLAQNNEQFF
TRBJ2-1	TRBD2	TRBV24-1	15	-	TGTGCCACCAGCGAAGTGACTAGCGGGAAATATGAGCAGTTCTTC	CATSEVTSGKYEQFF
TRBJ1-1	-	TRBV9	15	-	TGTGCCAGCAGCGTCACAGGGACCCTGAACACTGAAGCTTTCTTT	CASSVTGTLNTEAFF
TRBJ1-5	-	TRBV18	14	-	TGTGCCAGCTCACCCACAGGAGACAATCAGCCCCAGCATTTT	CASSPTGDNQPQHF
TRBJ1-2	-	TRBV6-5	13	-	TGTGCCAGCAGTTACGTCTCTAACTATGGCTACACCTTC	CASSYVSNYGYTF
TRBJ2-1	-	TRBV29-1	12	-	TGCAGCGTTGATGGGCCCTCAGATGAGCAGTTCTTC	CSVDGPSDEQFF
TRBJ1-2	TRBD1	TRBV5-1	16	-	TGCGCCAGCAGCCCTTCGGGACAGCTAGCTAACTATGGCTACACCTTC	CASSPSGQLANYGYTF
TRBJ1-1	-	TRBV9	13	-	TGTGCCAGCAGCTCCAGAGGGGGAACTGAAGCTTTCTTT	CASSSRGGTEAFF
TRBJ2-7	-	TRBV7-2	14	-	TGTGCCAGCAGCTTAGTCACAGTATCCTACGAGCAGTACTTC	CASSLVTVSYEQYF
TRBJ1-3	TRBD1	TRBV6-2/TRBV6-3	16	-	TGTGCCAGCAGTTATGGGGGACAGAACTCTGGAAACACCATATATTTT	CASSYGGQNSGNTIYF
TRBJ2-4	-	TRBV12-5	15	-	TGTGCTAGTGGTCCCCGAGGGGGGGACAAAAACATTCAGTACTTC	CASGPRGGDKNIQYF
TRBJ2-1	TRBD2	TRBV3-1/TRBV3-2	19	few	TGTGCCAGCAGCCAAGTCTGGGCTAGCGGGAGCACGGTCTACAATGAGCAGTTCTTC	CASSQVWASGSTVYNEQFF
TRBJ2-6	TRBD1	TRBV19	16	-	TGTGCCAGTAGTACAGGGGGTTTCTCTGGGGCCAACGTCCTGACTTTC	CASSTGGFSGANVLTF
TRBJ2-1	-	TRBV5-1	13	-	TGCGCCAGCAGCAAGGACTTATACAATGAGCAGTTCTTC	CASSKDLYNEQFF
TRBJ1-5	-	TRBV5-1	14	few	TGCGCCAGCAGCCCCGGGATTAGCAATCAGCCCCAGCATTTT	CASSPGISNQPQHF
TRBJ1-1	-	TRBV7-2	13	-	TGTGCCAGCAGCTCCCAGGGGCGGACTGAAGCTTTCTTT	CASSSQGRTEAFF
TRBJ1-6	-	TRBV18	13	-	TGTGCCAGCTCAGACAGAGAAAATTCACCCCTCCACTTT	CASSDRENSPLHF
TRBJ2-5	TRBD2	TRBV5-1	14	-	TGCGCCAGCAGCTATGGACTAGCGGGAGAGACCCAGTACTTC	CASSYGLAGETQYF
TRBJ1-1	-	TRBV19	13	-	TGTGCCAGTAGTATGAGGGCTAACGCTGAAGCTTTCTTT	CASSMRANAEAFF
TRBJ2-7	-	TRBV5-1	9	few	TGCGCCAGCAGCTTTTCGGTTCTCTTC	CASSFSVLF
TRBJ1-6	TRBD1	TRBV9	16	-	TGTGCCAGCAGCGTATCGGGACAGGGGTATAATTCACCCCTCCACTTT	CASSVSGQGYNSPLHF
TRBJ2-1	TRBD1	TRBV24-1	16	-	TGTGCCACCAGTGATCCACCGGGACAGGGGTACGATGAGCAGTTCTTC	CATSDPPGQGYDEQFF
TRBJ2-3	-	TRBV29-1	13	-	TGCAGCGTTGCCGACTATACCACAGATACGCAGTATTTT	CSVADYTTDTQYF
TRBJ2-1	-	TRBV11-3	15	-	TGTGCCAGCAGCTTAGATGGACCTTCTAGCAGTGAGCAGTTCTTC	CASSLDGPSSSEQFF
TRBJ1-5	TRBD1	TRBV28	19	few	TGTGCCAGCAGTTTTTTGCTGCGGACAGGGGGCTCGGGCAATCAGCCCCAGCATTTT	CASSFLLRTGGSGNQPQHF
TRBJ2-1	TRBD2	TRBV9	17	once	TGTGCCAGCACCCGGACCGGGACTAGCCGAGGGCCCAATGAGCAGTTCTTC	CASTRTGTSRGPNEQFF
TRBJ2-1	TRBD2	TRBV6-5	16	-	TGTGCCAGCAGTTACTTCTCTAGCGGGGGGGCCTGGGAGCAGTTCTTC	CASSYFSSGGAWEQFF
TRBJ2-3	TRBD2	TRBV5-1	16	-	TGCGCCAGCAGCTCCTCCGGGACTAGCGGGACAGATACGCAGTATTTT	CASSSSGTSGTDTQYF
TRBJ2-1	TRBD2	TRBV19	15	few	TGTGCCAGTAGTAGAGTAGCGGGAGTATCCAATGAGCAGTTCTTC	CASSRVAGVSNEQFF
TRBJ1-1	-	TRBV6-1	15	-	TGTGCCAGCAGTGAAGGTCCAGGATTGAACACTGAAGCTTTCTTT	CASSEGPGLNTEAFF
TRBJ1-1	-	TRBV7-9	14	-	TGTGCCAGCAGCTCATTCGGGGGTGACACTGAAGCTTTCTTT	CASSSFGGDTEAFF
TRBJ2-7	-	TRBV10-3	13	-	TGTGCCATCAGTGAGTCCAGGACTAACGAGCAGTACTTC	CAISESRTNEQYF
TRBJ1-1	TRBD1	TRBV5-6	13	few	TGTGCCAGCAGCTTGGGGACAGGGGATGAAGCTTTCTTT	CASSLGTGDEAFF
TRBJ2-3	-	TRBV5-4	16	-	TGTGCCAGCTATAACGGCGGAGGGGGCCTTACAGATACGCAGTATTTT	CASYNGGGGLTDTQYF
TRBJ2-5	TRBD1	TRBV18	15	-	TGTGCCAGCTCTCCCGGACAGGGGGTATGGGAGACCCAGTACTTC	CASSPGQGVWETQYF
TRBJ2-1	-	TRBV6-5	13	-	TGTGCCAGCAATAACCAGAGGGTCAATGAGCAGTTCTTC	CASNNQRVNEQFF
TRBJ2-1	TRBD1	TRBV28	14	-	TGTGCCAGCACTCGGACAGGGGCCTACAATGAGCAGTTCTTC	CASTRTGAYNEQFF
TRBJ2-3	TRBD2	TRBV6-5	15	-	TGTGCCAGCAGTCCCTGGACTAGCGGGGGGGATACGCAGTATTTT	CASSPWTSGGDTQYF
TRBJ2-1	-	TRBV9	16	once	TGTGCCAGCAGCGTAGGAGCGGGACAATCCTACAATGAGCAGTTCTTC	CASSVGAGQSYNEQFF
TRBJ2-5	TRBD1	TRBV5-5	13	-	TGTGCCAGCAGCTTGACAGGGGAAGAGACCCAGTACTTC	CASSLTGEETQYF
TRBJ2-1	-	TRBV5-5	13	-	TGTGCCAGCAGCATGTCGACAGTCTTTGAGCAGTTCTTC	CASSMSTVFEQFF
TRBJ1-3	-	TRBV19	15	few	TGTGCCAGTAGTATAAGTTCAGTCTCTGGAAACACCATATATTTT	CASSISSVSGNTIYF
TRBJ2-2	TRBD2	TRBV19	14	-	TGTGCCATAGCTAGCGGGAGGGCTACCGGGGAGCTGTTTTTT	CAIASGRATGELFF